The 16 T cell receptor beta chains below come from one sample, sequenced in a study of CD8 T cells in Susac syndrome. An amount of RNA that ranged from roughly 0.45 to 1 ug was reverse transcribed with random hexamers. TCRdb re-called the immunoSEQ multiplex PCR reads with MiXCR, one entry per CDR3 protein. The profile shows about 430,000 distinct CDR3 sequences, approximately 85% of them singletons. Sequenced: CD8+ T cells from PBMCs. These receptors all come from a human donor with multiple sclerosis.

The chain couples TRBV11-1 to TRBJ1-1, with a weak D call TRBD1 (5 bases). The CDR3 loop spans 14 amino acids. Trimming stripped 4 bases from V and 2 bases from J, with 11 bases between. Germline CDR1 SGHAT, CDR2 FQDESV (reference sequence). The CDR3 nucleotides read TGTGCCAGCAGCTCCTCGGGGGTCAACACTGAAGCTTTCTTT. This translates into CASSSSGVNTEAFF.

This chain connects TRBV19 to TRBJ2-1, with 7 bases identical to TRBD2. With V trimmed by 0 bases and J by 8 bases, 10 bases remained unmatched. This CDR3 region has 16 residues. Germline CDR1 LNHDA, CDR2 SQIVND (reference sequence). CDR3 DNA sequence: TGTGCCAGTAGTATAGACGGCCTAGCGGTATCGGATGAGCAGTTCTTC. Amino acid sequence: CASSIDGLAVSDEQFF.

In the case of this clonotype: The junction does not match germline at one end; this may be a read error. V and J are TRBV3-1 and TRBJ2-7; D tentatively fits TRBD1 or TRBD2 (7 bases each). Per the germline V gene, CDR1 is LGHDT and CDR2 is YNNKEL (reference sequence). The CDR3 spans 16 residues. In DNA, the CDR3 is TGTGTCAGCAGCGACGACAGGGAGGGGGACTCCTACGAGCAGTACTTC. Its protein product is CVSSDDREGDSYEQYF.

This clonotype was seen just once. This rearrangement joins TRBV20-1 to TRBJ2-4; 7 bases line up with TRBD1. The CDR3 runs 15 residues. Trimming took 5 bases from V and 6 from J; bases not matched to a gene: 13. CDR1 DFQATT and CDR2 SNEGSKA come from the germline V gene (reference sequence). Here the CDR3 DNA reads TGCAGTGCTCCCCTTCAGGGGGAACGGGGAAACATTCAGTACTTC. It yields the protein CSAPLQGERGNIQYF.

The rearrangement joins TRBV13 to TRBJ2-1; 9 positions match TRBD2. The CDR3 loop spans 14 amino acids. Germline CDR1 and CDR2: PRHDT and FYEKMQ (reference sequence). Germline trimming cut 6 bases from V and 4 bases from J; bases unmatched to any gene: 4. In nucleotides, the CDR3 is TGTGCCAGCAGACGACTAGCGGCGTACAATGAGCAGTTCTTC. Residues: CASRRLAAYNEQFF.

The V call is TRBV24-1, the J call TRBJ2-5; 12 positions agree with TRBD1. Germline lookup yields CDR1 KGHDR and CDR2 SFDVKD. The J segment lost 4 bases and the V segment lost 2 bases, leaving 4 bases of the junction unmatched. CDR3 length: 16 residues. The CDR3 loop reads CATSDSGTGGLETQYF. CDR3 in DNA: TGTGCCACCAGTGATTCCGGGACAGGGGGCTTAGAGACCCAGTACTTC.

The chain is built from TRBV23-1 and TRBJ1-5; 7 bases agree with TRBD1. TRBV23-1 is an ORF for which the function is uncertain. CDR3 length: 16 residues. Losses at the gene ends were 0 bases for V and 8 bases for J; bases not matched to a gene: 10. The CDR3 is CASSQSGRGRVEPQHF. In DNA, the CDR3 is TGCGCCAGCAGTCAATCGGGGAGGGGGCGAGTTGAGCCCCAGCATTTT.

The chain joins TRBV29-1 to TRBJ1-2, with D uncertain. Trimming removed 3 bases at V and 4 bases at J, with 24 bases between. Germline CDR1 and CDR2: SQVTM and ANQGSEA. This CDR3 region has 17 residues. The CDR3 is CSVDGWAPAKDLYGYTF. For the CDR3, the DNA is TGCAGCGTTGATGGGTGGGCACCGGCGAAAGACCTCTATGGCTACACCTTC.

This clonotype was picked up one time. The V call is TRBV25-1, the J call TRBJ2-2; 10 bases are a match to TRBD1. The CDR3 loop spans 16 amino acids. J gave up 4 bases and V 6 bases, and 8 bases lay outside the gene matches. Germline-derived CDR1 and CDR2 are MGHDK and SYGVNS. The CDR3 here is CASRPRDRGGTGELFF. The CDR3 DNA reads TGTGCCAGCAGACCACGGGACAGGGGAGGCACCGGGGAGCTGTTTTTT.

The chain has TRBV27 and TRBJ2-3; 10 bases are shared with TRBD2. After removal of 6 bases from V and 3 bases from J, the junction contained 6 bases not matched to a gene. Germline CDR1 reads MNHEY; CDR2 reads SMNVEV (reference sequence). The CDR3 length is 15 residues. Written as DNA, the CDR3 is TGTGCCAGCAGCGCCCTTAGCGGGGGGACAGATACGCAGTATTTT. This codes for CASSALSGGTDTQYF.

The J gene is TRBJ2-7, the V gene TRBV4-1; 7 nucleotides match TRBD1. This CDR3 comprises 16 residues. The ends lost 0 bases at V and 7 bases at J; junction bases unmatched: 12. CDR1 MGHRA and CDR2 YSYEKL come from the germline V gene. The CDR3 DNA reads TGCGCCAGCAGCCAAGAAAGCCACAGGGGTTTTAGTGAGCAGTACTTC. Its translation: CASSQESHRGFSEQYF.

The chain carries TRBV20-1 and TRBJ1-2, with D possibly matching TRBD1 (5 bases). Trimming removed 6 bases at V and 0 bases at J, with 11 bases between. This CDR3 region has 13 residues. From germline, CDR1 is DFQATT and CDR2 SNEGSKA (reference sequence). The DNA for the CDR3 is TGCAGTGCCCCCGGGGACCCTAACTATGGCTACACCTTC. Encoded protein: CSAPGDPNYGYTF.

J is TRBJ2-5 and V is TRBV15; 7 nucleotides agree with TRBD2. Germline V CDR1 and CDR2: LNHNV, YYDKDF (reference sequence). The CDR3 contains 14 residues. V gave up 5 bases and J gave up 5 bases; unmatched junction bases: 8. The CDR3 reads CATSPWGGTETQYF. CDR3 in DNA: TGTGCCACCAGCCCTTGGGGGGGAACTGAGACCCAGTACTTC. Looking up the rest from reference TRBV15 and TRBJ2-5 gives the full variable domain: DAMVIQNPRYQVTQFGKPVTLSCSQTLNHNVMYWYQQKSSQAPKLLFHYYDKDFNNEADTPDNFQSRRPNTSFCFLDIRSPGLGDTAMYLCATSPWGGTETQYFGPGTRLLVL.

V usage is TRBV25-1 and J usage is TRBJ1-1; a weak D match, TRBD1 (6 bases). V lost 4 bases, J lost 1 base, and 7 bases lay in between. This CDR3 contains 13 residues. The germline V gene encodes CDR1 MGHDK and CDR2 SYGVNS. The CDR3 here is CASSVQGNTEAFF. DNA of the CDR3: TGTGCCAGCAGTGTACAGGGGAACACTGAAGCTTTCTTT. The entire variable domain, with the rest obtained from reference TRBV25-1 and TRBJ1-1, is as follows: EADIYQTPRYLVIGTGKKITLECSQTMGHDKMYWYQQDPGMELHLIHYSYGVNSTEKGDLSSESTVSRIRTEHFPLTLESARPSHTSQYLCASSVQGNTEAFFGQGTRLTVV.

The genes are TRBV6-5 and TRBJ1-4; tentative D call: TRBD1 (6 bases). The CDR3 sequence is 14 residues long. Germline lookup yields CDR1 MNHEY and CDR2 SVGAGI. Trimming stripped 5 bases from V and 11 bases from J, with 18 bases between. The CDR3 nucleotides read TGTGCCAGCAGTCAGGGGACCGTTCAGGTGAAACTGTTTTTT. This gives the protein CASSQGTVQVKLFF.

A word on this clonotype: An end of the junction differs from the germline gene, which may be a read error. The J gene is TRBJ1-2, the V gene TRBV11-2, with D unresolved. The germline CDR1 and CDR2 sequences are SGHAT and FQNNGV. CDR3 length equals 14 residues. CDR3 in amino acids: CASSLDTVVFGYTF. CDR3 in DNA: TGTGCCAGCAGCCTAGACACCGTTGTTTTTGGCTACACCTTC.